The sequence of this T cell receptor (beta chain) was determined in a study of CD8+ T cells in alopecia areata (dated by TCRdb to the late 2010s). As for the study more broadly: Treated patients were enrolled in an open-label pilot trial of oral tofacitinib, 5 to 10 mg twice daily, for moderate-to-severe alopecia areata. Scalp clonality was compared across normal scalp (n=4), patchy alopecia areata scalp (n=8), and alopecia totalis/universalis scalp (n=8). Amplification of TCRbeta CDR3 regions was done by immunoSEQ multiplex PCR using 35 Vbeta forward primers and 13 Jbeta reverse primers. The RNA source kit depended on sample type: the PAXgene miRNA kit for fixed scalp, the miRNeasy kit for PBMCs, and the RNeasy kit for mouse skin. The SALT score, which quantifies the percentage of affected scalp surface area, was used to measure disease severity in treated patients. To study T cell clonal expansion in alopecia areata, the researchers applied high-throughput TCRbeta sequencing to both the C3H/HeJ mouse model and human patients. In humans, TCRbeta sequencing was performed on scalp tissue and on sorted CD4+ and CD8+ peripheral blood T cells from healthy controls and from patients with patchy or totalis/universalis alopecia areata. Patients received tofacitinib for 6 to 18 months and were then followed off drug for 6 months to check for delayed response and recurrence. Tofacitinib-treated patients had biopsies at baseline and at 4 and 24 weeks of treatment, with a later scalp biopsy in several patients. Results the study describes overall, beyond this receptor: TCR sequences shared between patients were less clear than in mice, possibly partly because of HLA diversity in the patient population. The treated cohort was small, with a single nonresponder, so links between baseline CD8+ expansion and response need larger studies. Compared with normal scalp, lesional scalp, particularly in alopecia totalis/universalis, had higher clonality and more expanded CD8+ clones, which suggests antigenic drive. Unlike mouse skin, where gammadelta T cells dominate, normal human skin contains resident alphabeta T cells that get sequenced too, which complicates analysis of the scalp TCR repertoire. Many expanded lesional clones persisted in scalp and blood during tofacitinib treatment, which may partly explain relapse after stopping treatment. Tofacitinib significantly lowered scalp clonality and the number of expanded CD8+ clones among the top 100 scalp clones.

Library preparation employed the immunoSEQ multiplex PCR assay. For TCR sequencing, RNA was extracted from every sample and reverse transcribed into cDNA to serve as template. First-strand cDNA was synthesized with SuperScript III using a 2:1 mix of oligo-dT and random hexamers. A synthetic immune receptor repertoire was used to measure amplification bias, and any remaining bias was corrected computationally. The original methods were these. Raw reads were preprocessed to remove errors, and CDR3 was defined according to IMGT conventions as the region from the conserved cysteine to phenylalanine. Clonality was computed as 1 minus the Shannon entropy, with the entropy normalized by log2 of the number of productive unique TCRs. Scalp TCRbeta sequences were cross-referenced with sorted blood CD4 and CD8 repertoires so that the CD4 or CD8 identity of scalp clones could be inferred. TCRdb carries this immuneACCESS record with in-frame sequences only. Its versions omit some clonotypes, under half of them owing to an unresolved V gene in the studies checked, with the rest unexplained. Clonal size and the V and J genes are those of that table, whereas D and trimming came from the DNA. Counted in this sample were about 180,000 clones; 51% of them appeared once. The leading ten clones occupy over 9.5% of the sample.

The treatment or condition label of this sample denotes: oral pan-JAK inhibitor, 5-10 mg twice daily. From alopecia areata patients, peripheral blood was collected along with lesional scalp punch biopsies. PBMCs were isolated by density centrifugation and stained for CD3, CD4 and CD8, and CD4+ and CD8+ T cells were sorted on a FACSAria. Notes on this clone: The antigen it recognizes is unknown. No much larger clone exists at a distance of one base, and base qualities are not known.

The clonotype originates from a human donor with alopecia areata. The sample here was CD8+ T cells sorted from blood, taken at roughly week 53, from a patient treated with tofacitinib.

The nucleotides read TGTGCCTGGAGTGTTGGGGCCGATAACACTGAAGCTTTCTTT. This encodes CAWSVGADNTEAFF. The chain joins TRBV30 to TRBJ1-1; a weak D assignment points to TRBD1 (5 bases agree). The CDR3 goes from the cysteine to the phenylalanine over 14 residues. Kept here is only the CDR3 DNA, which spans 42 bases and is read in frame from base 1. The CDR1 and CDR2 encoded by the germline V gene (reference sequence) are GTSNPN and SVGIG. V sheds 0 bases and J sheds 2 bases, leaving 10 bases between their ends. Supplemented by the reference TRBV30 and TRBJ1-1 proteins around the CDR3, the complete variable domain is SQTIHQWPATLVQPVGSPLSLECTVEGTSNPNLYWYRQAAGRGLQLLFYSVGIGQISSEVPQNLSASRPQDRQFILSSKKLLLSDSGFYLCAWSVGADNTEAFFGQGTRLTVV.